Listed below are T cell receptor beta chains from one sample, sequenced in a study of Graves' ophthalmopathy and Graves' hyperthyroidism. TCRdb reanalysed the multiplex PCR reads using MiXCR and keeps one entry per CDR3 protein. Here the sample spans 600,000 to 700,000 distinct CDR3 sequences, roughly two fifths being singletons. The sequenced sample consisted of peripheral blood. The receptors shown here come from an adult man with Graves' ophthalmopathy. CDR3s include the opening cysteine and the closing phenylalanine or tryptophan. A D gene is named only where the DNA matches it firmly. Size is omitted from some rows. Given values are once, few, many or a class for expanded clones.

J gene: TRBJ2-7
clone size: few
V gene: TRBV7-9
CDR3 length: 14
D gene: TRBD2
CDR3 DNA: TGTGCCAGCAGCCCGAGACTAGCGGATACGGAGCAGTGCTTC
CDR3 protein: CASSPRLADTEQCF

J gene: TRBJ1-2
clone size: many
V gene: TRBV2
CDR3 length: 17
D gene: -
CDR3 DNA: TGTGCCACCCCGGCTGGGCAGGGAAAATCGGGTGACTATGGCTACACCTTC
CDR3 protein: CATPAGQGKSGDYGYTF

J gene: TRBJ1-1
clone size: many
V gene: TRBV7-3
CDR3 length: 17
D gene: -
CDR3 DNA: TGTGCCAGCAGCTTAGGAGTCTTAGGGACACTTGACACTGAAGCTTTCTTT
CDR3 protein: CASSLGVLGTLDTEAFF

J gene: TRBJ2-7
clone size: few
V gene: TRBV3-2
CDR3 length: 13
D gene: -
CDR3 DNA: TGTGCCAGGGGGACAGGGGGGTTCCACGAGCAGTACTTC
CDR3 protein: CARGTGGFHEQYF

J gene: TRBJ1-5
clone size: many
V gene: TRBV12-3/TRBV12-4
CDR3 length: 15
D gene: -
CDR3 DNA: TGTGCCAGCAGTGCACAGGGAGCCATCAATCAGCCCCAGCATTTT
CDR3 protein: CASSAQGAINQPQHF

J gene: TRBJ2-7
clone size: -
V gene: TRBV10-3
CDR3 length: 15
D gene: TRBD1
CDR3 DNA: TGTGCCATCAGTCCGGGACAGGGGACCTCCTACGAGCAGTACTTC
CDR3 protein: CAISPGQGTSYEQYF

J gene: TRBJ1-2
clone size: many
V gene: TRBV24-1
CDR3 length: 14
D gene: TRBD1
CDR3 DNA: TGTGCCACCAGTGACAGGACAGGGTATCATGGCTACACCTTC
CDR3 protein: CATSDRTGYHGYTF

J gene: TRBJ1-6
clone size: many
V gene: TRBV19
CDR3 length: 15
D gene: -
CDR3 DNA: TGTGCCAGTACCTTAATCCGGGACGGTAATTCACCCCTCCACTTT
CDR3 protein: CASTLIRDGNSPLHF

J gene: TRBJ2-7
clone size: many
V gene: TRBV7-6
CDR3 length: 13
D gene: -
CDR3 DNA: TGTGCCAGCAGCCTCTCCAGGGTCCACGAGCAGTACTTC
CDR3 protein: CASSLSRVHEQYF

J gene: TRBJ1-1
clone size: many
V gene: TRBV5-1
CDR3 length: 15
D gene: -
CDR3 DNA: TGCGCCAGCAGCTTGATCCCGGGGGGGAACACTGAAGCTTTCTTT
CDR3 protein: CASSLIPGGNTEAFF

J gene: TRBJ1-2
clone size: -
V gene: TRBV4-3
CDR3 length: 16
D gene: -
CDR3 DNA: TGCGCCAGCAGCCCGGCAAGATTGACAGCTAACTATGGCTACACCTTC
CDR3 protein: CASSPARLTANYGYTF

J gene: TRBJ2-2
clone size: -
V gene: TRBV12-3/TRBV12-4
CDR3 length: 15
D gene: -
CDR3 DNA: TGTGCCAGCAGTTCGGCTAGGCCGAACACCGGGGAGCTGTTTTTT
CDR3 protein: CASSSARPNTGELFF

J gene: TRBJ1-6
clone size: many
V gene: TRBV7-2
CDR3 length: 14
D gene: TRBD1
CDR3 DNA: TGTGCCAGCAGCGTAACAGGGGGCTATTCACCCCTCCACTTT
CDR3 protein: CASSVTGGYSPLHF

J gene: TRBJ1-4
clone size: once
V gene: TRBV25-1
CDR3 length: 15
D gene: TRBD1
CDR3 DNA: TGTGCTAGCTATCCGTGGACAGGCCAAAATGAAAAACTGTTTTTT
CDR3 protein: CASYPWTGQNEKLFF

J gene: TRBJ2-6
clone size: -
V gene: TRBV12-3/TRBV12-4
CDR3 length: 15
D gene: -
CDR3 DNA: TGTGCCAGCAGTTTATACGAGGCTGGGGCCAACGTCCTGACTTTC
CDR3 protein: CASSLYEAGANVLTF

J gene: TRBJ1-4
clone size: -
V gene: TRBV15
CDR3 length: 14
D gene: -
CDR3 DNA: TGTGCCACCAGCAGGCATCGGGACGAGGTGAAACTGTTTTTT
CDR3 protein: CATSRHRDEVKLFF

J gene: TRBJ2-7
clone size: many
V gene: TRBV7-2
CDR3 length: 16
D gene: TRBD2
CDR3 DNA: TGTGCCAGCAGCTTAGGGGCGGGAGGGTTTGTCTACGAGCAGTACTTC
CDR3 protein: CASSLGAGGFVYEQYF

J gene: TRBJ1-4
clone size: many
V gene: TRBV9
CDR3 length: 15
D gene: -
CDR3 DNA: TGTGCCAGCAGCGAGGTCGCTGGCACTAATGAAAAACTGTTTTTT
CDR3 protein: CASSEVAGTNEKLFF

J gene: TRBJ2-2
clone size: -
V gene: TRBV10-2
CDR3 length: 13
D gene: -
CDR3 DNA: TGCGCCAGCAGTGAGTCGGACCTCGGGGAGCTGTTTTTT
CDR3 protein: CASSESDLGELFF

J gene: TRBJ2-7
clone size: many
V gene: TRBV5-1
CDR3 length: 15
D gene: TRBD2
CDR3 DNA: TGCGCCAGCAGTTTACTCGGGACTAGCCTGCCCGAGCAGTACTTC
CDR3 protein: CASSLLGTSLPEQYF

J gene: TRBJ2-6
clone size: -
V gene: TRBV9
CDR3 length: 18
D gene: TRBD2
CDR3 DNA: TGTGCCAGCAGCCGGACGGCGGGAGGGGCGAAGGGGGCCAACGTCCTGACTTTC
CDR3 protein: CASSRTAGGAKGANVLTF

J gene: TRBJ2-3
clone size: -
V gene: TRBV19
CDR3 length: 14
D gene: -
CDR3 DNA: TGTGCCAGTAGTAGAACGACCTCTTCCGGTACGCAGTATTTT
CDR3 protein: CASSRTTSSGTQYF

J gene: TRBJ1-1
clone size: many
V gene: TRBV20-1
CDR3 length: 11
D gene: -
CDR3 DNA: TGCAGCGCGGATGACTCCACTGAAGCTTTCTTT
CDR3 protein: CSADDSTEAFF

J gene: TRBJ1-2
clone size: -
V gene: TRBV6-4
CDR3 length: 15
D gene: -
CDR3 DNA: TGTGCCAGCGCTATAAACCCCACAGCGGTGAATGGCTACACCTTC
CDR3 protein: CASAINPTAVNGYTF

J gene: TRBJ2-5
clone size: -
V gene: TRBV7-9
CDR3 length: 15
D gene: -
CDR3 DNA: TGTGCCAGCAGCCCCCAACCAGGGAGTTGGGAGACCCAGTACTTC
CDR3 protein: CASSPQPGSWETQYF

J gene: TRBJ1-1
clone size: many
V gene: TRBV24-1
CDR3 length: 14
D gene: -
CDR3 DNA: TGTGCCACCAGTGATCCCCGGCGGGGTACTGAAGCTTTCTTT
CDR3 protein: CATSDPRRGTEAFF

J gene: TRBJ1-1
clone size: -
V gene: TRBV2
CDR3 length: 14
D gene: -
CDR3 DNA: TGTGCCAGCGAAGACAGGACGGTGAACACTGAAGCTTTCTTT
CDR3 protein: CASEDRTVNTEAFF

J gene: TRBJ1-4
clone size: -
V gene: TRBV30
CDR3 length: 14
D gene: TRBD1
CDR3 DNA: TGTGCCTGGAGGAAGACAGGGGATGTTGAAAAACTGTTTTTT
CDR3 protein: CAWRKTGDVEKLFF

J gene: TRBJ1-1
clone size: many
V gene: TRBV7-9
CDR3 length: 13
D gene: -
CDR3 DNA: TGTGCCAGCAGTCGCCGGGGGAGCACTGAAGCTTTCTTT
CDR3 protein: CASSRRGSTEAFF

J gene: TRBJ1-5
clone size: many
V gene: TRBV12-3/TRBV12-4
CDR3 length: 14
D gene: -
CDR3 DNA: TGTGCCAGCAGTCCCACCCCGAAGAATCAGCCCCAGCATTTT
CDR3 protein: CASSPTPKNQPQHF

J gene: TRBJ1-2
clone size: many
V gene: TRBV10-3
CDR3 length: 13
D gene: -
CDR3 DNA: TGTGCCATCAGTGAGTGGAATAACTATGGCTACACCTTC
CDR3 protein: CAISEWNNYGYTF

J gene: TRBJ1-2
clone size: -
V gene: TRBV29-1
CDR3 length: 10
D gene: -
CDR3 DNA: TGCAGCGTTGGGACTAGCGGCTACACCTTC
CDR3 protein: CSVGTSGYTF

J gene: TRBJ2-7
clone size: -
V gene: TRBV12-5
CDR3 length: 14
D gene: -
CDR3 DNA: TGTGCTAGTGGTTTGGGGACAAACTCCTACGAGCAGTACTTC
CDR3 protein: CASGLGTNSYEQYF

J gene: TRBJ2-5
clone size: -
V gene: TRBV5-1
CDR3 length: 16
D gene: -
CDR3 DNA: TGTGCCAGCAGCCGTACTAGGGGGGGTAACCAAGAGACCCAGTACTTC
CDR3 protein: CASSRTRGGNQETQYF